The present entry profiles one TCR beta chain with its context. As yet, its antigen is unknown. The protocol was immunoSEQ multiplex PCR, while the TCRdb copy is restricted to in-frame clones and leaves out a portion. This sample yields around 320,000 clones, of which 70% to 90% are seen a single time; under 2.5% belongs to the top ten. This sample stems from a study of Ad26.COV2.S vaccination and SARS-CoV-2 variants. Whole-study findings and limits: It was vaccine recipients, not placebo recipients, who had the higher spike-specific TCR breadth. There was reportedly substantial breadth in spike-specific CD8+ and CD4+ T cell responses after vaccination.

Germline CDR1 reads SGHAT; CDR2 reads FQNNGV. The CDR3 sequence is 15 residues long. The germline V and J ends were trimmed by 4 bases and 0 bases, with 12 bases remaining between them. Treatment given: around 19 received Ad26.COV2.S at low or high dose, single or two shots; 5 received placebo; per-sample allocation not given. Specimen acquisition occurred on day 63 following the initial vaccine or placebo injection. The clonotype comes from a person between 18 and 65 years old who received the Ad26.COV2.S COVID-19 vaccine or a placebo. Sequencing was performed on peripheral blood, taken in a trial of Ad26.COV2.S vaccine versus placebo. The chain joins TRBV11-2 to TRBJ1-1; the D is unclear. CDR3 region: CASSSPLTLNTEAFF. The CDR3 nucleotides read TGTGCCAGCAGCTCCCCCCTAACTCTGAACACTGAAGCTTTCTTT.